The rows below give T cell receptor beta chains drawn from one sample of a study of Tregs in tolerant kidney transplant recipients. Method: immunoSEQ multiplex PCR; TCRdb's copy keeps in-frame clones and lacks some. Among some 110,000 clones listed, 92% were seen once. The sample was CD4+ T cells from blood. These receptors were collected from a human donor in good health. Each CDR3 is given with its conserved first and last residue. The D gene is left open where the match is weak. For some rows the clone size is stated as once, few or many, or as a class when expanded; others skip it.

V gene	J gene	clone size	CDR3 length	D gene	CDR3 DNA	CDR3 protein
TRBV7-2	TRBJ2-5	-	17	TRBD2	TGTGCCAGCAGCTCGACACTAGCGGGGGTGTACCAAGAGACCCAGTACTTC	CASSSTLAGVYQETQYF
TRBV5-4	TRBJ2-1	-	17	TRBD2	TGTGCCAGCAGCTTGGCCGTCCTAGCGGGAGGGTACAATGAGCAGTTCTTC	CASSLAVLAGGYNEQFF
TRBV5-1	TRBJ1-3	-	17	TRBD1	TGCGCCAGCAGCTTGGGGACAGGGAAATTTTCTGGAAACACCATATATTTT	CASSLGTGKFSGNTIYF
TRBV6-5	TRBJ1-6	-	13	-	TGTGCCAGCAGTTACTCCGGGGATTCACCCCTCCACTTT	CASSYSGDSPLHF
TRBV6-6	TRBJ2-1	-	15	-	TGTGCCAGCAGTTACCAGGGGCCCCCGGTTAATGAGCAGTTCTTC	CASSYQGPPVNEQFF
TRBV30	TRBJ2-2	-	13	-	TGTGCCTGGAGTTTTTTAGGAACCGGGGAGCTGTTTTTT	CAWSFLGTGELFF
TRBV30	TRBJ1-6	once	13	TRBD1	TGTGCCGGACAGGGCCGAGTGAATTCACCCCTCCACTTT	CAGQGRVNSPLHF
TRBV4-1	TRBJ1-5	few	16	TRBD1	TGCGCCAGCAGCCCAAGGACAGGGGTGGACAATCAGCCCCAGCATTTT	CASSPRTGVDNQPQHF
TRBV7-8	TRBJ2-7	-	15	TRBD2	TGTGCCAGCAGCGGACCGGGACTAGCGGGAAGCGAGCAGTACTTC	CASSGPGLAGSEQYF
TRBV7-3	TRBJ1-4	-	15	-	TGTGCCAGCAGCTTAGTATTAGGGTGGGGCGAAAAACTGTTTTTT	CASSLVLGWGEKLFF
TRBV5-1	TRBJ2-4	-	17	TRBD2	TGCGCCAGCACGAAGGGGGCGACTAGCGGGATGGGTGGCATTCAGTACTTC	CASTKGATSGMGGIQYF
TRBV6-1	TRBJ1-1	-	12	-	TGTGCCAGCAGCTTCGGGAACACTGAAGCTTTCTTT	CASSFGNTEAFF
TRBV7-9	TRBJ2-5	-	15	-	TGTGCCAGCAGCTTATGGGCCTCAGGGGCAGAGACCCAGTACTTC	CASSLWASGAETQYF
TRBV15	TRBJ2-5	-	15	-	TGTGCCACCAGCAGGGGGGGGACAGCTCAAGAGACCCAGTACTTC	CATSRGGTAQETQYF
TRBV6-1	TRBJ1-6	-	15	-	TGTGCCAGCAGTGAGACCGGCAGGGATAATTCACCCCTCCACTTT	CASSETGRDNSPLHF
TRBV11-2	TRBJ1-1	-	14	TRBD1	TGTGCCAGCAGCTTAGAGACAGGGGTTGCTGAAGCTTTCTTT	CASSLETGVAEAFF
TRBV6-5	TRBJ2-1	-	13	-	TGTGCCAGCAGTCCAAGGGGGGGTCTTGGGCAGTTCTTC	CASSPRGGLGQFF
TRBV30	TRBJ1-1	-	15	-	TGTGCCTGGAGGGGCCGCGGGGGTATGAACACTGAAGCTTTCTTT	CAWRGRGGMNTEAFF
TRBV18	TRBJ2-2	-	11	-	TGTGCCAGCTCACCGGGCGGGGAGCTGTTTTTT	CASSPGGELFF
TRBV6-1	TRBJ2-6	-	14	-	TGTGCCAGCAGTACGAACCCTGGGGCCAACGTCCTGACTTTC	CASSTNPGANVLTF
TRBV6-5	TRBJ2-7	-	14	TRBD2	TGTGCCAGCAGTCTTTTCGGGACTACCTACGAGCAGTACTTC	CASSLFGTTYEQYF
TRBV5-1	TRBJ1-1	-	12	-	TGCGCCAGCAGCTTTGATCAGGGTTGGGCTTTCTTT	CASSFDQGWAFF
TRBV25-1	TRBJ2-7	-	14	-	TGTGCCAGCGCCCCCCAGTGGGACTCCTACGAGCAGTACTTC	CASAPQWDSYEQYF
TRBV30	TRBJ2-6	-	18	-	TGTGCCTGGAGGGGGATACGGGGCCCCATAGCTGGGGCCAACGTCCTGACTTTC	CAWRGIRGPIAGANVLTF
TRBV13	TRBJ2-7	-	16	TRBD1	TGTGCCAGCAGCCCCCACAGGGGGCTAAGGTCCTACGAGCAGTACTTC	CASSPHRGLRSYEQYF
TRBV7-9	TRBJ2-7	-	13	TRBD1	TGTGCCAGCAGCTCTAGACAGGGGAACGAGCAGTACTTC	CASSSRQGNEQYF
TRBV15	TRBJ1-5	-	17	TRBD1	TGTGCCACCAGCAGTACCTTGGGACAGGGTTTCAATCAGCCCCAGCATTTT	CATSSTLGQGFNQPQHF
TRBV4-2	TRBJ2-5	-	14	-	TGTGCCAGCAGCCAAGGTGGGGGGCCAGAGACCCAGTACTTC	CASSQGGGPETQYF
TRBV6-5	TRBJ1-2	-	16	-	TGTGCCAGCAGTTACTCGGGGTGGAGCGCCCGTTATGGCTACACCTTC	CASSYSGWSARYGYTF
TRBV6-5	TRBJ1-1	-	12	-	TGTGCCAGCTCCGGAGCAAACACTGAAGCTTTCTTT	CASSGANTEAFF
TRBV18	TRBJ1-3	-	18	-	TGTGCCAGCTCACCACACGTTGATGGACAGACGGAAGGAAACACCATATATTTT	CASSPHVDGQTEGNTIYF
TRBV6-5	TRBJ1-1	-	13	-	TGTGCCAGCAGTGAAGTAGGTTACACTGAAGCTTTCTTT	CASSEVGYTEAFF
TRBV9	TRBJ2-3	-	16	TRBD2	TGTGCCAGCAGCGTAGGGCTAGCGGGAGGGGGAGATACGCAGTATTTT	CASSVGLAGGGDTQYF
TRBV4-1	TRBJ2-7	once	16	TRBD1	TGCGCCAGCAGCCGCCGCGGGGACAGGGGAGACGACGAGCAGTACTTC	CASSRRGDRGDDEQYF
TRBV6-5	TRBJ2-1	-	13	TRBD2	TGTGCCAGCCGGCGGGGGGGCGGAAATGAGCAGTTCTTC	CASRRGGGNEQFF
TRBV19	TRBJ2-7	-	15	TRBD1	TGTGCCAGTAGTATCCCGGGACAGGGGTTCTACGAGCAGTACTTC	CASSIPGQGFYEQYF
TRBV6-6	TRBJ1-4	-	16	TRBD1	TGTGCCAGCAGTCGGGACAGGGGGCCTTCTAATGAAAAACTGTTTTTT	CASSRDRGPSNEKLFF
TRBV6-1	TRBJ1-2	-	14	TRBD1	TGTGCCAGCAGTGCCGGGACAGGGGTCTATGGCTACACCTTC	CASSAGTGVYGYTF
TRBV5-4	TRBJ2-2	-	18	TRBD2	TGTGCCAGCAGCTTGTATCGGCTAGCGGGAGTATACACCGGGGAGCTGTTTTTT	CASSLYRLAGVYTGELFF
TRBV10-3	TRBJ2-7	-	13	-	TGTGCCATCAGTGATCAGGCCGCCTACGAGCAGTACTTC	CAISDQAAYEQYF
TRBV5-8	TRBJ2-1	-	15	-	TGTGCCAGCAGCCCTCGATTAATCTCGGTGAGGGAGCAGTTCTTC	CASSPRLISVREQFF
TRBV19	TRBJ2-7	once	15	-	TGTGCCAGTAGTATAGAAGACAGGAGCTCCTACGAGCAGTACTTC	CASSIEDRSSYEQYF